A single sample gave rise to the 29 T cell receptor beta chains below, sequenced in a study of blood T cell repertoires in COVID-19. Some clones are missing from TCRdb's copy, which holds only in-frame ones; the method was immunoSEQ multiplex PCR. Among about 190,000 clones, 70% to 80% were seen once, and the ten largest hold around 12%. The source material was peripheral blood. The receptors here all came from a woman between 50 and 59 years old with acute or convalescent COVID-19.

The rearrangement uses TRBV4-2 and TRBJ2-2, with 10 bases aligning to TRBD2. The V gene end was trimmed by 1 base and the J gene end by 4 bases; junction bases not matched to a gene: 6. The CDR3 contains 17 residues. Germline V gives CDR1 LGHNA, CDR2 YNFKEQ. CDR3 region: CASSQGASGGSTGELFF. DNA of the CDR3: TGTGCCAGCAGCCAAGGAGCTAGCGGGGGATCCACCGGGGAGCTGTTTTTT.

The CDR3 DNA reads TGTGCCAGCAGCGGGCTCCCCAATAGCAATCAGCCCCAGCATTTT. Its protein product is CASSGLPNSNQPQHF. The chain is built from TRBV7-8 and TRBJ1-5; D not resolved. Trimming removed 5 bases from V and 0 bases from J, with 11 bases in between. Germline-derived CDR1 and CDR2 are SGHVS and FQNEAQ. There are 15 residues in the CDR3.

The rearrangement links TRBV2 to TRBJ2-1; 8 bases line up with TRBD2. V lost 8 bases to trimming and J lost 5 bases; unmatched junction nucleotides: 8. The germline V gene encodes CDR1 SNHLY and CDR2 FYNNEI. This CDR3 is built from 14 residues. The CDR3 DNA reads TGTGCCAGCGTCAAGCGGGAGAGCGACAATGAGCAGTTCTTC. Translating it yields CASVKRESDNEQFF.

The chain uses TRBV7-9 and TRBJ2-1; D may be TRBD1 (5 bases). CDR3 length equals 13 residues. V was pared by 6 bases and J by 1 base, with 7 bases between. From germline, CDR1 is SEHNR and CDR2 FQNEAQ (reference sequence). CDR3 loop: CASRGVSYNEQFF. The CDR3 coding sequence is TGTGCCAGCAGAGGGGTTTCCTACAATGAGCAGTTCTTC. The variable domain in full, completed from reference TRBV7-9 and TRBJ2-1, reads DTGVSQNPRHKITKRGQNVTFRCDPISEHNRLYWYRQTLGQGPEFLTYFQNEAQLEKSRLLSDRFSAERPKGSFSTLEIQRTEQGDSAMYLCASRGVSYNEQFFGPGTRLTVL.

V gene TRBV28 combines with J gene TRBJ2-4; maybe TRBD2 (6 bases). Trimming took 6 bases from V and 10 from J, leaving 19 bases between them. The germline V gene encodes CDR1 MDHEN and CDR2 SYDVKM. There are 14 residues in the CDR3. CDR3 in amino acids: CASRAGLSYEIQYF. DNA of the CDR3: TGTGCCAGCAGGGCGGGACTCTCTTATGAGATTCAGTACTTC.

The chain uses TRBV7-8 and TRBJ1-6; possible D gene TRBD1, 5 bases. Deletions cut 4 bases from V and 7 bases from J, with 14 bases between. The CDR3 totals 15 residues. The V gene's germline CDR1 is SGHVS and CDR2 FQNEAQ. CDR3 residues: CASSSTHGGNSPLHF. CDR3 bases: TGTGCCAGCAGCTCGACCCACGGGGGGAATTCACCCCTCCACTTT.

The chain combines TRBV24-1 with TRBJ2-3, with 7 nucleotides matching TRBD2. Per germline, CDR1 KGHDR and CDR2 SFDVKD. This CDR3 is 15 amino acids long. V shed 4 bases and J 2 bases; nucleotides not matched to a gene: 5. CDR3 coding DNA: TGTGCCACCAGTGAGGCTAGCGGATTCACAGATACGCAGTATTTT. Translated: CATSEASGFTDTQYF.

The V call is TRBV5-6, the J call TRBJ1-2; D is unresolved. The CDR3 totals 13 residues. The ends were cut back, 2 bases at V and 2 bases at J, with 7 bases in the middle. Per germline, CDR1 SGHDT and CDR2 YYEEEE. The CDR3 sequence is CASSFRGNYGYTF. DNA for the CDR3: TGTGCCAGCAGCTTCCGAGGAAACTATGGCTACACCTTC.

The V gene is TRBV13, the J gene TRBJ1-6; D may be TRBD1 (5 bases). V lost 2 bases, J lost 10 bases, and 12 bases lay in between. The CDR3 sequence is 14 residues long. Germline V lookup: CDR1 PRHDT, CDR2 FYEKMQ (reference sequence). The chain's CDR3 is CASSLRGAGSPLHF. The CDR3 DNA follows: TGTGCCAGCAGCTTACGTGGGGCCGGATCACCCCTCCACTTT.

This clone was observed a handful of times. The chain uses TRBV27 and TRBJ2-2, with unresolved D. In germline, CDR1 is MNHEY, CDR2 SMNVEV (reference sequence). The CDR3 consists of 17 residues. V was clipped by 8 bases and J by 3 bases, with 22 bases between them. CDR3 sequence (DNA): TGTGCCAGCCAAACTATCCATGCCCCCGCGGACACCGGGGAGCTGTTTTTT. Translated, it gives CASQTIHAPADTGELFF.

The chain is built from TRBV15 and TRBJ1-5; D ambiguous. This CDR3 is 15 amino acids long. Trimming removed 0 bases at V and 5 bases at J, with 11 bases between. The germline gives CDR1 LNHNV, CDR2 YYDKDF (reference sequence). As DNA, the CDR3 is TGTGCCACCAGCAGAGATAGTACAGCTCATCAGCCCCAGCATTTT. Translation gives CATSRDSTAHQPQHF.

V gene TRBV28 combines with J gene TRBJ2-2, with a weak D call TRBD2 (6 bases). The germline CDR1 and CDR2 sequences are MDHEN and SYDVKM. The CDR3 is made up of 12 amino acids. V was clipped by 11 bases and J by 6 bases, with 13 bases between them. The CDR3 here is CACGGMAGELFF. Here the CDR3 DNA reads TGTGCCTGCGGCGGGATGGCCGGGGAGCTGTTTTTT.

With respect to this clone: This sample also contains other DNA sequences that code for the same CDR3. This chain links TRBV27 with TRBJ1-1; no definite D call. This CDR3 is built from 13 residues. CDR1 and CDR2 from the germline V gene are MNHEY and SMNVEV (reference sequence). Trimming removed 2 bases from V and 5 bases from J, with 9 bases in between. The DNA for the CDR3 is TGTGCCAGCAGTTTAAGTGGAGGGACTGAAGCTTTCTTT. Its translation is CASSLSGGTEAFF.

This CDR3 reads CASTRTGAHEQYF. DNA of the CDR3: TGTGCCAGCACAAGAACAGGTGCCCACGAGCAGTACTTC. The rearrangement joins TRBV25-1 to TRBJ2-7; tentative D call: TRBD1 (5 bases). The CDR3 has 13 residues. Germline lookup yields CDR1 MGHDK and CDR2 SYGVNS. V gave up 7 bases and J gave up 5 bases, with 15 bases separating them.

The CDR3 nucleotides are TGTGCCAGCAGCCCCGGCGGGGGCGGTGGCTACACCTTC. Translating gives CASSPGGGGGYTF. The V call is TRBV9, the J call TRBJ1-2; possibly TRBD1 for D (6 bases). The CDR3 sequence is 13 residues long. Germline CDR1 reads SGDLS; CDR2 reads YYNGEE. V was cut by 4 bases and J by 7 bases, with 14 bases left in between.

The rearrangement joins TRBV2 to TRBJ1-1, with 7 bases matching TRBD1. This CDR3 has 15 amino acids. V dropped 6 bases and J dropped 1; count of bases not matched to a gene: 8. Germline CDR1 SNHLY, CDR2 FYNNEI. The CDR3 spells CASSEQGRRNTEAFF. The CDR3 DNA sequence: TGTGCCAGCAGCGAACAGGGGCGAAGGAACACTGAAGCTTTCTTT.

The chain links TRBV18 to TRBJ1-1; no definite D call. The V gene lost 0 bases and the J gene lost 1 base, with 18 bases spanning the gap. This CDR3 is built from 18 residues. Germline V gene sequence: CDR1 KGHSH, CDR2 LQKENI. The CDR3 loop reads CASSPPRVSPWGNTEAFF. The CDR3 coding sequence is TGTGCCAGCTCACCACCGAGGGTTTCGCCTTGGGGGAACACTGAAGCTTTCTTT.

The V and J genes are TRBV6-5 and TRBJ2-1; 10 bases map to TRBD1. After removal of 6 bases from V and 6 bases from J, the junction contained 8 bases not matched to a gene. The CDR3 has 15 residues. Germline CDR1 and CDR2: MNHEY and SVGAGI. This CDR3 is CASRAGTGETNEQFF. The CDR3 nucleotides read TGTGCCAGCAGAGCCGGGACAGGGGAAACCAATGAGCAGTTCTTC.

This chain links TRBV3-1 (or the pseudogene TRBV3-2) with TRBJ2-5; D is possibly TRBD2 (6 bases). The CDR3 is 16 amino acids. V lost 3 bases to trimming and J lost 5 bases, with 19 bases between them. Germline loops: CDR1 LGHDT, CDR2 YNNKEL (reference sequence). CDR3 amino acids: CASSQGLGTQAETQYF. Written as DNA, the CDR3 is TGTGCCAGCAGCCAGGGCTTAGGGACTCAGGCCGAGACCCAGTACTTC.

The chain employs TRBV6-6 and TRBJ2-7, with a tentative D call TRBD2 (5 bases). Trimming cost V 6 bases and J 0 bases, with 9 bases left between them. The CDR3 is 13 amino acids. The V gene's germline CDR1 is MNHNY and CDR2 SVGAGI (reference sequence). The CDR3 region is CASSGIRSYEQYF. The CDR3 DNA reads TGTGCCAGCAGCGGGATCCGCTCCTACGAGCAGTACTTC.

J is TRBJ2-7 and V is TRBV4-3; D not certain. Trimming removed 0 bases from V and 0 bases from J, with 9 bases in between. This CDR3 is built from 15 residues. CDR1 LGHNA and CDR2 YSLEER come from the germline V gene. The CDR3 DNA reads TGCGCCAGCAGCCAAGATGACACAAACTCCTACGAGCAGTACTTC. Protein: CASSQDDTNSYEQYF.

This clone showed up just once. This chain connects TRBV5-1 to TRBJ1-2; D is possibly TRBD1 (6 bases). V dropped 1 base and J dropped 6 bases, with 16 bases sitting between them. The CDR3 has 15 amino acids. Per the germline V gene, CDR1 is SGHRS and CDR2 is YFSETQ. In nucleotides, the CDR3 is TGCGCCAGCAGCTTGACCCCGGGGACAATCGATGGCTACACCTTC. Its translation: CASSLTPGTIDGYTF.

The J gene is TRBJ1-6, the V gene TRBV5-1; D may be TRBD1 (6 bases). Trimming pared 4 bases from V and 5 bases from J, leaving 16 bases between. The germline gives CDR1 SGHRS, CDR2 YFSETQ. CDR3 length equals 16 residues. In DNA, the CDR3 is TGCGCCAGCAGCCCACTAACAGGGACGGATAATTCACCCCTCCACTTT. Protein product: CASSPLTGTDNSPLHF.

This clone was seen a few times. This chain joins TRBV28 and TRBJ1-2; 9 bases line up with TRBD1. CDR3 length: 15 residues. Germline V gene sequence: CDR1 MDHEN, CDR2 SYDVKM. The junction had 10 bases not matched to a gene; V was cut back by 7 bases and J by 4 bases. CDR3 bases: TGTGCCAGCACTTTTAGGGACAGGGTCCCCTATGGCTACACCTTC. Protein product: CASTFRDRVPYGYTF.

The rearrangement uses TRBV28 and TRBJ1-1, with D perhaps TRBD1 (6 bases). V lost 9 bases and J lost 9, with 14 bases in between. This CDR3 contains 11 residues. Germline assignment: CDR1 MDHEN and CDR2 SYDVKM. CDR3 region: CASGGGGQAFF. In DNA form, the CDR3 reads TGTGCCAGTGGGGGGGGCGGGCAAGCTTTCTTT. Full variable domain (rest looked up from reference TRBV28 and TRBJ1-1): DVKVTQSSRYLVKRTGEKVFLECVQDMDHENMFWYRQDPGLGLRLIYFSYDVKMKEKGDIPEGYSVSREKKERFSLILESASTNQTSMYLCASGGGGQAFFGQGTRLTVV.

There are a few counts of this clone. CDR3 protein: CASSPQGPSYGYTF. Written as DNA, the CDR3 is TGTGCCAGCTCACCGCAGGGGCCTAGCTATGGCTACACCTTC. The chain joins TRBV18 to TRBJ1-2; D possibly corresponds to TRBD1 (6 bases). This CDR3 has 14 residues. The germline gives CDR1 KGHSH, CDR2 LQKENI. Deletions cut 3 bases from V and 4 bases from J, with 12 bases between.

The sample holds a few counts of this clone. The CDR3 DNA is TGTGCCAGCGGTCTCACTGGGAGCTCCTATAATTCACCCCTCCACTTT. Its translation: CASGLTGSSYNSPLHF. The chain has TRBV7-8 and TRBJ1-6; D is ambiguous. CDR3 length equals 16 residues. CDR1 is SGHVS, CDR2 FQNEAQ, per germline. The ends were cut back, 8 bases at V and 0 bases at J, with 14 bases in the middle.

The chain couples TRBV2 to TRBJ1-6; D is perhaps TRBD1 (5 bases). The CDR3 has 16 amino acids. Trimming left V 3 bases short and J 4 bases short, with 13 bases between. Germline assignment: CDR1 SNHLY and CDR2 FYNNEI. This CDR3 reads CASSDGGIAYNSPLHF. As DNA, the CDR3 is TGTGCCAGCAGTGACGGGGGGATAGCATATAATTCACCCCTCCACTTT.

The CDR3: CASGEEWEFYGYTF. CDR3 nucleotides: TGTGCCAGCGGAGAGGAATGGGAGTTCTATGGCTACACCTTC. The rearrangement joins TRBV28 to TRBJ1-2; D remains ambiguous. V lost 8 bases, J lost 4 bases, and 17 bases lay in between. The CDR3 runs 14 residues. Per the germline V gene, CDR1 is MDHEN and CDR2 is SYDVKM.